Below, 28 T cell receptor beta chains from the same sample are listed, as sequenced in a study of identical twins. Each CDR3 protein gets one entry after TCRdb re-called the 5' RACE reads with MiXCR. Found here are 280,000 or so distinct CDR3 sequences, about 8.1% of them singletons; the top ten hold 2.1%. The same data also went into a second study, on yellow fever vaccine responses in identical twins.

Sequences were obtained from memory (CD45RO+) T cells sorted from blood. The source of these receptors is a woman under 30 in good health.

This sequence joins TRBV6-1 and TRBJ2-5; the D gene is possibly TRBD2 (6 bases). Trimming left V 7 bases short and J 3 bases short, with 12 bases between. The CDR3 spans 13 residues. Germline-derived CDR1 and CDR2 are MNHNS and SASEGT. The CDR3 DNA sequence: TGTGCCAGCACCCGGGGGACGGAAGAGACCCAGTACTTC. Its translation: CASTRGTEETQYF.

This clonotype was recorded a few times. The rearrangement joins TRBV7-8 to TRBJ2-5; TRBD2 is a possible D gene (5 bases). The CDR3 spans 17 residues. V lost 5 bases, J lost 1 base, and 20 bases lay in between. Germline CDR1 is SGHVS and CDR2 is FQNEAQ. CDR3 coding DNA: TGTGCCAGCAGCCAGACCGGCGGGCTAAGCCGCCAAGAGACCCAGTACTTC. Amino acid sequence: CASSQTGGLSRQETQYF. Using reference TRBV7-8 and TRBJ2-5 for the parts outside the CDR3, the full variable domain is GAGVSQSPRYKVAKRGQDVALRCDPISGHVSLFWYQQALGQGPEFLTYFQNEAQLDKSGLPSDRFFAERPEGSVSTLKIQRTQQEDSAVYLCASSQTGGLSRQETQYFGPGTRLLVL.

This clonotype was observed at least ten times. This sequence joins TRBV5-1 and TRBJ2-1; TRBD2 matches 8 bases. Germline trimming cut 4 bases from V and 1 base from J; bases unmatched to any gene: 7. The length of the CDR3 is 16 residues. Germline V lookup: CDR1 SGHRS, CDR2 YFSETQ. CDR3 bases: TGCGCCAGCAGCGCTCCGACTAGCGTATCCTACAATGAGCAGTTCTTC. Encoded protein: CASSAPTSVSYNEQFF.

This clonotype was picked up a small number of times. DNA of the CDR3: TGCAGTGCTAGAGATGTAGGCGAGTGGGAGACCCAGTACTTC. It translates to CSARDVGEWETQYF. The J gene is TRBJ2-5, the V gene TRBV20-1; D unclear. With 0 bases removed from V and 5 bases from J, the gap between germline ends came to 13 bases. Germline CDR1 reads DFQATT; CDR2 reads SNEGSKA (reference sequence). This CDR3 is built from 14 residues.

This clonotype was seen repeatedly, ten times or more. This chain joins TRBV12-3 or TRBV12-4 and TRBJ1-4; D uncertain. This CDR3 spans 13 amino acids. Trimming cost V 3 bases and J 5 bases, with 7 bases left between them. The CDR3 DNA reads as TGTGCCAGCAGTTTGGATGGGAATGAAAAACTGTTTTTT. Protein: CASSLDGNEKLFF.

There are many counts of this clonotype. This chain connects TRBV24-1 to TRBJ2-7; D is possibly TRBD2 (6 bases). CDR1 is KGHDR, CDR2 SFDVKD, per germline. Trimming removed 9 bases from V and 3 bases from J, with 20 bases in between. The CDR3 is made up of 15 amino acids. CDR3 sequence (DNA): TGTGCCACCCCGCGGGGTCGGACGGGAAACTACGAGCAGTACTTC. Translation gives CATPRGRTGNYEQYF.

The sample holds a few counts of this clonotype. The rearrangement links TRBV3-1 to TRBJ2-3, with 11 bases that match TRBD1. Germline V gene lookup returns CDR1 LGHDT and CDR2 YNNKEL (reference sequence). This CDR3 has 16 amino acids. The V and J ends lost 4 bases and 5 bases, in that order; junction bases with no gene match: 8. CDR3 sequence (DNA): TGTGCCAGCAGCCCGGCGGGGACAGGGGGGGAAGATACGCAGTATTTT. Its protein is CASSPAGTGGEDTQYF.

A few counts support this clonotype. This sequence joins TRBV28 and TRBJ2-3; D could derive from TRBD1 or TRBD2 (5 bases each). The CDR3 sequence is 14 residues long. Trimming shortened V by 6 bases and J by 2 bases, and 12 bases separated the two germline ends. The V gene's germline CDR1 is MDHEN and CDR2 SYDVKM. CDR3 sequence (DNA): TGTGCCAGCAGCCAGGGACCTCCCACAGATACGCAGTATTTT. It codes for CASSQGPPTDTQYF.

The rearrangement links TRBV5-6 to TRBJ1-2; the match to TRBD1 covers 7 bases. Germline trimming cut 4 bases from V and 6 bases from J; bases unmatched to any gene: 9. The CDR3 has 14 residues. Germline loops: CDR1 SGHDT, CDR2 YYEEEE. CDR3 DNA sequence: TGTGCCAGCAGCATGCTCGACAGGGATGATGGCTACACCTTC. The encoded protein is CASSMLDRDDGYTF.

This clonotype has at least ten counts. The genes are TRBV7-9 and TRBJ2-7, with D tentatively TRBD1 (5 bases). Germline loops: CDR1 SEHNR, CDR2 FQNEAQ (reference sequence). This CDR3 comprises 13 residues. V lost 4 bases, J lost 0 bases, and 7 bases lay in between. CDR3 protein: CASSSQVSYEQYF. In DNA, the CDR3 is TGTGCCAGCAGCTCACAGGTCTCCTACGAGCAGTACTTC.

The chain joins TRBV7-9 to TRBJ1-1; weak D call: TRBD1 (5 bases). The germline V gene encodes CDR1 SEHNR and CDR2 FQNEAQ (reference sequence). V was clipped by 5 bases and J by 5 bases, with 18 bases between them. The CDR3 sequence is 15 residues long. The CDR3 DNA sequence: TGTGCCAGCAGCCCTTCCGGGGGGTATGGGACTGAAGCTTTCTTT. Translating gives CASSPSGGYGTEAFF.

The V call is TRBV2, the J call TRBJ2-1; D is ambiguous. There are 12 residues in the CDR3. Trimming removed 4 bases at V and 5 bases at J, with 6 bases between. Germline CDR1 reads SNHLY; CDR2 reads FYNNEI. This CDR3 reads CASSVWDNEQFF. Here the CDR3 DNA reads TGTGCCAGCAGTGTATGGGACAATGAGCAGTTCTTC. The variable domain in full, with the rest retrieved from reference TRBV2 and TRBJ2-1, is EPEVTQTPSHQVTQMGQEVILRCVPISNHLYFYWYRQILGQKVEFLVSFYNNEISEKSEIFDDQFSVERPDGSNFTLKIRSTKLEDSAMYFCASSVWDNEQFFGPGTRLTVL.

Only a few counts were recorded for this clonotype. The chain employs TRBV6-5 and TRBJ2-3; 9 bases are shared with TRBD2. The V segment lost 0 bases and the J segment 5 bases; nucleotides outside the gene matches: 6. The V gene's germline CDR1 is MNHEY and CDR2 SVGAGI. This CDR3 has 16 residues. DNA for the CDR3: TGTGCCAGCAGTTACTCGGGGCGGGGGGGCAGAGATACGCAGTATTTT. This encodes CASSYSGRGGRDTQYF.

This clonotype was seen at least ten times. The chain couples TRBV29-1 to TRBJ1-2; 10 bases map to TRBD1. V lost 6 bases, J lost 7 bases, and 5 bases stayed unmatched. The CDR3 is 12 residues long. Germline V gene sequence: CDR1 SQVTM, CDR2 ANQGSEA. The CDR3 bases are TGCAGCGTGGGGGACAGGGGTTTTGGCTACACCTTC. It specifies CSVGDRGFGYTF.

The chain joins TRBV7-2 to TRBJ2-7, with 8 bases that match TRBD1. With V trimmed by 5 bases and J by 3 bases, 6 bases remained unmatched. This CDR3 is built from 14 residues. From germline, CDR1 is SGHTA and CDR2 FQGNSA. The DNA for the CDR3 is TGTGCCAGCAGCCACCGGACAGGGAACTACGAGCAGTACGTC. Translated, it gives CASSHRTGNYEQYV.

This clonotype was observed a single time. The junction shows a germline mismatch at one end, possibly a read error. The rearrangement links TRBV27 to TRBJ2-6; D remains ambiguous. Germline CDR1 is MNHEY and CDR2 is SMNVEV (reference sequence). The CDR3 is made up of 18 amino acids. The CDR3 region is CAISLFSGTNSGANVLTF. The CDR3 DNA reads TGTGCCATCAGTTTATTCTCGGGCACCAACTCTGGGGCCAACGTCCTGACTTTC. The full variable domain, rest sourced from reference TRBV27 and TRBJ2-6, is EAQVTQNPRYLITVTGKKLTVTCSQNMNHEYMSWYRQDPGLGLRQIYYSMNVEVTDKGDVPEGYKVSRKEKRNFPLILESPSPNQTSLYFCAISLFSGTNSGANVLTFGAGSRLTVL.

With regard to this clonotype: A read error may account for a junction end that differs from germline. The rearrangement uses TRBV19 and TRBJ1-2; the D gene is possibly TRBD1 (6 bases). The CDR3 consists of 13 residues. Germline lookup yields CDR1 LNHDA and CDR2 SQIVND (reference sequence). The CDR3 bases are TGTGCCAGTAGTAACACAGGGATCCATGGCTACAGCTTC. Translation gives CASSNTGIHGYSF.

This chain joins TRBV9 and TRBJ2-1, with 10 bases lining up with TRBD2. The germline V gene has CDR1 SGDLS and CDR2 YYNGEE. This CDR3 is 18 amino acids long. The ends lost 4 bases at V and 10 bases at J; junction bases unmatched: 20. This CDR3 reads CASSLRVGAAGGPGEQFF. The CDR3 DNA sequence: TGTGCCAGCAGCCTTAGAGTTGGGGCAGCGGGAGGGCCCGGCGAGCAGTTCTTC.

V usage is TRBV4-2 and J usage is TRBJ2-3, with no clear D. The CDR3 is 18 amino acids. V was pared by 0 bases and J by 0 bases, with 16 bases between. Germline CDR1 and CDR2: LGHNA and YNFKEQ. The CDR3 sequence is CASSQELGLSPSTDTQYF. CDR3 coding DNA: TGTGCCAGCAGCCAAGAGCTGGGCCTATCTCCTAGCACAGATACGCAGTATTTT.

Many counts were recorded for this clonotype. The chain has TRBV5-1 and TRBJ2-1; D remains unclear. The germline V and J ends were trimmed by 2 bases and 6 bases, with 15 bases remaining between them. CDR1 and CDR2 (germline): SGHRS, YFSETQ. The CDR3 is 15 amino acids. The chain's CDR3 is CASSFWDVQGNEQFF. CDR3 coding DNA: TGCGCCAGCAGCTTTTGGGATGTTCAAGGCAATGAGCAGTTCTTC.

This clonotype showed up many times. The CDR3 reads CSARIGQATRGQYF. CDR3 DNA: TGCAGTGCTAGAATTGGACAGGCAACCCGCGGGCAGTACTTC. V is TRBV20-1 and J is TRBJ2-7, with 7 bases identical to TRBD1. From germline, CDR1 is DFQATT and CDR2 SNEGSKA (reference sequence). This CDR3 spans 14 amino acids. J lost 9 bases, V lost 2 bases, and 13 bases had no gene match.

The rearrangement links TRBV6-5 to TRBJ2-2, with a weak D call TRBD2 (6 bases). V lost 0 bases to trimming and J lost 7 bases, with 12 bases between them. This CDR3 region has 15 residues. The germline V gene has CDR1 MNHEY and CDR2 SVGAGI. The CDR3 region has the DNA TGTGCCAGCAGTTACTCTCGGGGGATGAACGGGGAGCTGTTTTTT. It specifies CASSYSRGMNGELFF.

This clonotype was counted at least ten times. This chain connects TRBV12-3 or TRBV12-4 to TRBJ1-6; D uncertain. This CDR3 contains 14 residues. The V end was cut by 6 bases, the J end by 2 bases, with 8 bases between. CDR3: CASSGHAYNSPLHF. CDR3 DNA: TGTGCCAGCAGCGGGCACGCCTATAATTCACCCCTCCACTTT.

This clonotype came up a few times. The DNA for the CDR3 is TGTGCCAGCAGTCTACCGGGTCCAAAGTCTGACGAGCAGTACTTC. Encoded protein: CASSLPGPKSDEQYF. V is TRBV28 and J is TRBJ2-7; D uncertain. Trimming pared 5 bases from V and 5 bases from J, leaving 19 bases between. This CDR3 is built from 15 residues. Germline lookup yields CDR1 MDHEN and CDR2 SYDVKM.

This clonotype has more than one count but fewer than ten. The chain recombines TRBV28 with TRBJ1-1; TRBD1 is a possible D gene (5 bases). The ends were cut back, 7 bases at V and 10 bases at J, with 16 bases in the middle. There are 12 residues in the CDR3. Germline CDR1 is MDHEN and CDR2 is SYDVKM. CDR3 region: CASTDGGTLAFF. CDR3 DNA: TGTGCCAGCACGGACGGGGGAACTTTAGCTTTCTTT.

The table lists this clonotype with many counts. V gene TRBV4-2 combines with J gene TRBJ2-3, with 7 bases fitting TRBD1. The length of the CDR3 is 14 residues. V lost 1 base to trimming and J lost 6 bases; unmatched junction nucleotides: 4. Germline-derived CDR1 and CDR2 are LGHNA and YNFKEQ. The CDR3 DNA reads TGTGCCAGCAGCCAAGCGACAGGGTCGGATACGCAGTATTTT. Its protein is CASSQATGSDTQYF.

The table lists this clonotype with a few counts. The chain joins TRBV10-2 to TRBJ2-7; 9 positions match TRBD1. Germline trimming cut 7 bases from V and 4 bases from J; bases unmatched to any gene: 5. The CDR3 covers 13 residues. The V gene's germline CDR1 is WSHSY and CDR2 SAAADI. The CDR3 coding sequence is TGCGCCAGCACCAGGGACAGGGCTTACGAGCAGTACTTC. This gives the protein CASTRDRAYEQYF.

In this sample, this clonotype turned up a few times. The chain is built from TRBV7-2 and TRBJ2-5, with 10 bases identical to TRBD1. Looked up from germline, CDR1 is SGHTA and CDR2 is FQGNSA. This CDR3 is built from 15 residues. Trimming took 5 bases from V and 8 from J; bases not matched to a gene: 11. CDR3 residues: CASSPGDRGIETQYF. The CDR3, as DNA: TGTGCCAGCAGCCCCGGGGACAGGGGAATTGAAACCCAGTACTTC.